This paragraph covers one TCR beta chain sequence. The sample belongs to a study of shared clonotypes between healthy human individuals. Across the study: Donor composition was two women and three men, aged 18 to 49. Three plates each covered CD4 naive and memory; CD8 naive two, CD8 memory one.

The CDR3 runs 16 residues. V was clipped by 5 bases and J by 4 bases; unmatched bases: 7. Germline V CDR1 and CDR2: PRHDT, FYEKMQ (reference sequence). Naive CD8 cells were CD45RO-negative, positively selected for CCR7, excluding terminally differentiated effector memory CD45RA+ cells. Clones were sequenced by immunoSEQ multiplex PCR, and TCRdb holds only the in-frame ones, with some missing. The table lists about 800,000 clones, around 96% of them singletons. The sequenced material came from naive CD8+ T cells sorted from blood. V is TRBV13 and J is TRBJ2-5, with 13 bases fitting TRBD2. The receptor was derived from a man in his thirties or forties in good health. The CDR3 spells CASSATLAGGGETQYF. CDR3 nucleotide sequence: TGTGCCAGCAGCGCCACACTAGCGGGAGGGGGAGAGACCCAGTACTTC.